Following are 5 T cell receptor beta chains from one sample sequenced in a study of blood T cell repertoires in COVID-19. Method: immunoSEQ multiplex PCR; TCRdb's copy keeps in-frame clones and lacks some. The table lists about 88,000 clones, 75% to 90% of them singletons. Sequencing was done on a sample of peripheral blood. The receptors shown here come from a male donor with acute or convalescent COVID-19.

Regarding this clone: Since no conserved phenylalanine or tryptophan closes the CDR3, a read error is the likely cause. The chain combines TRBV6-6 with TRBJ1-2; 9 nucleotides line up with TRBD1. There are 13 residues in the CDR3. Trimming removed 5 bases from V and 6 bases from J; junction bases left unmatched: 4. Germline V CDR1 and CDR2: MNHNY, SVGAGI (reference sequence). CDR3 residues: CASSRQGVDGYTL. DNA for the CDR3: TGTGCCAGCAGTCGACAGGGGGTGGATGGCTACACCCTC.

This clone showed up just once. This chain links TRBV25-1 with TRBJ1-6; 7 bases are shared with TRBD1. Looked up from germline, CDR1 is MGHDK and CDR2 is SYGVNS. J lost 3 bases, V lost 4 bases, and 6 bases had no gene match. This CDR3 has 16 residues. The CDR3 nucleotides read TGTGCCAGCAGTGGAGAGGACAGGAACTATAATTCACCCCTCCACTTT. It translates to CASSGEDRNYNSPLHF.

This chain connects TRBV18 to TRBJ2-7; D possibly corresponds to TRBD1 (6 bases). With 6 bases removed from V and 4 bases from J, the gap between germline ends came to 13 bases. The CDR3 runs 13 residues. Germline V CDR1 and CDR2: KGHSH, LQKENI. The CDR3 is CASSPQGWYEQYF. The CDR3 bases are TGTGCCAGCTCTCCCCAGGGGTGGTACGAGCAGTACTTC.

The rearrangement joins TRBV27 to TRBJ1-5, with TRBD1 matching over 9 bases. The CDR3 contains 15 residues. The germline V gene encodes CDR1 MNHEY and CDR2 SMNVEV (reference sequence). V shed 4 bases, J shed 7 bases, and the junction held 8 bases outside the gene matches. In DNA, the CDR3 is TGTGCCAGCAGTTCGGGACAGGGAATCTACCAGCCCCAGCATTTT. It specifies CASSSGQGIYQPQHF.

This sequence joins TRBV10-3 and TRBJ2-7, with a tentative D call TRBD1 (5 bases). Trimming left V 10 bases short and J 1 base short, with 11 bases between. The germline CDR1 and CDR2 sequences are ENHRY and SYGVKD. This CDR3 region has 12 residues. The CDR3 reads CATRTQSYEQYF. CDR3 in DNA: TGTGCCACCAGGACACAATCCTACGAGCAGTACTTC.